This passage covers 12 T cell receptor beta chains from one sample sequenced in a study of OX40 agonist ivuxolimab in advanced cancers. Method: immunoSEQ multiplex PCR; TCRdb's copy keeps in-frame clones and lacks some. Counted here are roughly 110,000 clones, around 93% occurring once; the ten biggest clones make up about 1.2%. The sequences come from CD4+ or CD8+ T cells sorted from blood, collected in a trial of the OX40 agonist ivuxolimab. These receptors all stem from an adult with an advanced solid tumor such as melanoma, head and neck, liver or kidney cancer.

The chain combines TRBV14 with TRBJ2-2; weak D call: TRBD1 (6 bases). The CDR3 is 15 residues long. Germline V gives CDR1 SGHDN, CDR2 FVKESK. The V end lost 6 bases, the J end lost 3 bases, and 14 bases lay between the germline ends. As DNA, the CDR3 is TGTGCCAGCAGGGGCCGACAGGATTACACCGGGGAGCTGTTTTTT. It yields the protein CASRGRQDYTGELFF.

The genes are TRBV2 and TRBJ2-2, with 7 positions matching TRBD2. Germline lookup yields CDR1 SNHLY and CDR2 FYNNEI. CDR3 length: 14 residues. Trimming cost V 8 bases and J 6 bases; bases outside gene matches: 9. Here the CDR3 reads CASVVGRTAGELFF. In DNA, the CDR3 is TGTGCCAGCGTTGTCGGGAGGACCGCCGGGGAGCTGTTTTTT.

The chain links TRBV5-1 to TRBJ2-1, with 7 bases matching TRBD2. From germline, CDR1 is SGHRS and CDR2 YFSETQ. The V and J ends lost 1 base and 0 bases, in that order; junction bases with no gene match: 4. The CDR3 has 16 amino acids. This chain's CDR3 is CASSLMGGSSYNEQFF. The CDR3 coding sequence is TGCGCCAGCAGCTTGATGGGCGGGAGCTCCTACAATGAGCAGTTCTTC.

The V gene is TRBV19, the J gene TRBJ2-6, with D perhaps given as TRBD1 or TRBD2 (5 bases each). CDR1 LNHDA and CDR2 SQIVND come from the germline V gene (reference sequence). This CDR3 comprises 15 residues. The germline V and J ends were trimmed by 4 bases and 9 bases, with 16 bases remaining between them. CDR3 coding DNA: TGTGCCAGTAGTAGCCAAGGGGACCTGGGCAACGTCCTGACTTTC. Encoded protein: CASSSQGDLGNVLTF.

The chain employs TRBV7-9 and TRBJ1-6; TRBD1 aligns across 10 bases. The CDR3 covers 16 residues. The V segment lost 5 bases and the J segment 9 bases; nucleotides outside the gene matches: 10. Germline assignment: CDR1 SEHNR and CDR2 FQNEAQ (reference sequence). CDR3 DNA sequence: TGTGCCAGCAGCCACAGGGACAGGGGATCGAGTTCACCCCTCCACTTT. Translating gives CASSHRDRGSSSPLHF.

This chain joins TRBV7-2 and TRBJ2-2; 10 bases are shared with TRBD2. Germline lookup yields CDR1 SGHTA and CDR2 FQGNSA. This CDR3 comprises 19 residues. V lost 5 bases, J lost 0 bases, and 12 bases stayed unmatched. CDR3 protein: CASSQLRSSGRPNTGELFF. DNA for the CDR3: TGTGCCAGCAGCCAATTACGGTCTAGCGGGAGACCGAACACCGGGGAGCTGTTTTTT.

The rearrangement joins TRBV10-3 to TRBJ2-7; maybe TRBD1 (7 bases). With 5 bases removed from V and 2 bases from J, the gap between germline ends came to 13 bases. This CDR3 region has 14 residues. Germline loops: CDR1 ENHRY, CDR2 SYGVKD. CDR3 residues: CAISSGDSPYEQYF. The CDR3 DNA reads TGTGCCATCAGTTCGGGGGACAGCCCCTACGAGCAGTACTTC.

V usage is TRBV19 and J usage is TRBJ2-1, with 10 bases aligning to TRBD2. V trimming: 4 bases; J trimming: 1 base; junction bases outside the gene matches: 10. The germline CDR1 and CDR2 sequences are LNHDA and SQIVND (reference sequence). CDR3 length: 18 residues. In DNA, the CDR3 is TGTGCCAGTAGTAATCCCAGCGGGAGGGCCCGGTCCTACAATGAGCAGTTCTTC. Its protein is CASSNPSGRARSYNEQFF.

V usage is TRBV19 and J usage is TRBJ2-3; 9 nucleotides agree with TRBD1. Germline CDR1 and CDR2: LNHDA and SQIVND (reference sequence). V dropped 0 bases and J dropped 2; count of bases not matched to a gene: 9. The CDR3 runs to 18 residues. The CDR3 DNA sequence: TGTGCCAGTAGTATAGACCGCCGGGACAGGGCCCCCACAGATACGCAGTATTTT. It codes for CASSIDRRDRAPTDTQYF.

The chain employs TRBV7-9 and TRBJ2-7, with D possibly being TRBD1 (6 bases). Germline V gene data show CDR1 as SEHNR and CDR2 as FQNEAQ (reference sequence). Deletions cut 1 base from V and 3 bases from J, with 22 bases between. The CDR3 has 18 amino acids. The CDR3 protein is CASSLVVSQGWLDYEQYF. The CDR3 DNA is TGTGCCAGCAGCTTAGTTGTTTCACAGGGTTGGCTAGACTACGAGCAGTACTTC.

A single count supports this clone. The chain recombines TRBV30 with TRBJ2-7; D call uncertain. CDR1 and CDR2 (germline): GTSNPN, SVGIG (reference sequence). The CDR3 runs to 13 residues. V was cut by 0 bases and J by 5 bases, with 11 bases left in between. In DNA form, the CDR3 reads TGTGCCTGGAGTGTACTGGGATCGAACGAGCAGTACTTC. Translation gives CAWSVLGSNEQYF.

CDR3 bases: TGTGCCAGCAGCCCCACCATGGGGGGCTACTCTGGAAACACCATATATTTT. This translates into CASSPTMGGYSGNTIYF. V is TRBV11-2 and J is TRBJ1-3; a possible D gene is TRBD1 (6 bases). The CDR3 has 17 residues. The V gene lost 5 bases and the J gene lost 0 bases, with 17 bases spanning the gap. Germline loops: CDR1 SGHAT, CDR2 FQNNGV. Drawing the rest from reference TRBV11-2 and TRBJ1-3, the complete variable domain is EAGVAQSPRYKIIEKRQSVAFWCNPISGHATLYWYQQILGQGPKLLIQFQNNGVVDDSQLPKDRFSAERLKGVDSTLKIQPAKLEDSAVYLCASSPTMGGYSGNTIYFGEGSWLTVV.